The clone carrying this TCR beta chain was observed a few times. Its specificity is not known. The data were obtained in a study of cytomegalovirus exposure and HLA in healthy donors. This CDR3 has 15 amino acids. In germline, CDR1 is MNHEY, CDR2 SVGAGI. Trimming cost V 4 bases and J 4 bases; bases outside gene matches: 3. Study results and caveats: Versus the approximately 700-donor mean, an Asian-associated ancestry cluster reportedly showed fewer N-insertions in a later analysis. The study listed 164 cytomegalovirus-associated TCR beta chains.

PCR involved 60 Vbeta and 13 Jbeta primers. The assay was immunoSEQ multiplex PCR, and TCRdb's table has in-frame clones only and misses some. Among around 30,000 clones listed, about three fifths were seen once. Input material: PBMCs. The chain recombines TRBV6-5 with TRBJ2-3; 12 bases are shared with TRBD2. The TCR originated in a man over 45 in good health and CMV-seropositive. The CDR3 region is CASSFRLAGADTQYF. CDR3 DNA sequence: TGTGCCAGCAGTTTCCGACTAGCGGGGGCAGATACGCAGTATTTT.